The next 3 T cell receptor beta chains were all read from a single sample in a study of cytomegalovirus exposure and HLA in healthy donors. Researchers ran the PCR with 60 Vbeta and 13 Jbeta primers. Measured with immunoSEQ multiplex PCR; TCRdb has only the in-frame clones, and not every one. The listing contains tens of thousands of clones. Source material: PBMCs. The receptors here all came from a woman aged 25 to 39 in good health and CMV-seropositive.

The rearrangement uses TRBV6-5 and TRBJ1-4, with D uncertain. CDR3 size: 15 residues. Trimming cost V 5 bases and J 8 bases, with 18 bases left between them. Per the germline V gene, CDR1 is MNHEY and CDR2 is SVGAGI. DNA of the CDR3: TGTGCCAGCAGTGCGTCCCCTTCTCAATTCGAAAAACTGTTTTTT. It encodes CASSASPSQFEKLFF.

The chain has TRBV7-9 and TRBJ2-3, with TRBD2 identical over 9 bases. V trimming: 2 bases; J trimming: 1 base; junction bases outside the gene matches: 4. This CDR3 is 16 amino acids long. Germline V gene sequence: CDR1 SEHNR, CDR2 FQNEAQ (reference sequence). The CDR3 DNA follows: TGTGCCAGCAGCTTATTAGCGGGAGCCGGCACAGATACGCAGTATTTT. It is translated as CASSLLAGAGTDTQYF.

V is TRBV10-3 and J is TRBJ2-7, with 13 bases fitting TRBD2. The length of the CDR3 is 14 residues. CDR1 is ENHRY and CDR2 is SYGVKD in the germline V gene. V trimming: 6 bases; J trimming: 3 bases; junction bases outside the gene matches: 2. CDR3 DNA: TGTGCCATCAGGGGACTAGCGGGGAGCTACGAGCAGTACTTC. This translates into CAIRGLAGSYEQYF.